One sample yielded the 28 T cell receptor beta chains listed below, sequenced in a study of blood T cell repertoires in COVID-19. Sequencing was performed with immunoSEQ multiplex PCR; in TCRdb, only in-frame clones are kept and a portion is missing. The data hold some 340,000 clones, with approximately 90% observed a single time. The sequencing input was PBMCs or T cells enriched from blood (not recorded which). These receptors originate from a woman in her twenties or thirties who had been exposed to COVID-19.

CDR3 loop: CASSLTSGAYNEQFF. The CDR3 DNA sequence: TGTGCCAGCAGCTTAACCAGCGGGGCCTACAATGAGCAGTTCTTC. The chain combines TRBV7-3 with TRBJ2-1; 7 bases are shared with TRBD2. CDR1 and CDR2 from the germline V gene are SGHTA and FQGTGA. V dropped 0 bases and J dropped 2; count of bases not matched to a gene: 1. The CDR3 has 15 amino acids.

The V gene is TRBV30, the J gene TRBJ2-1; D is perhaps TRBD1 (6 bases). CDR3 length: 14 residues. V lost 1 base, J lost 8 bases, and 15 bases lay in between. In germline, CDR1 is GTSNPN, CDR2 SVGIG (reference sequence). CDR3 coding DNA: TGTGCCTGGAGTGATACAGGGATTATCGATGAGCAGTTCTTC. Protein sequence: CAWSDTGIIDEQFF.

The chain links TRBV5-5 to TRBJ1-5; no clear D gene. The CDR3 totals 17 residues. V was clipped by 1 base and J by 1 base, with 15 bases between them. Looked up from germline, CDR1 is SGHKS and CDR2 is YYEKEE (reference sequence). CDR3 bases: TGTGCCAGCAGCTTGTTTGGGCACAGTTTGAGCAATCAGCCCCAGCATTTT. Protein: CASSLFGHSLSNQPQHF.

The table lists this clone with a count of one. This chain joins TRBV6-5 and TRBJ2-3; 9 bases line up with TRBD1. This CDR3 region has 15 residues. J was trimmed by 1 base and V by 5 bases; bases with no gene match: 4. Germline V CDR1 and CDR2: MNHEY, SVGAGI. The CDR3 region has the DNA TGTGCCAGCAGTAGCCGGGACAGGGGCACAGATACGCAGTATTTT. Protein product: CASSSRDRGTDTQYF.

The CDR3 bases are TGTGCCAGCAGTTTGATAGCGGGGGGTCGTTGGAGCACAGATACGCAGTATTTT. Amino acid sequence: CASSLIAGGRWSTDTQYF. This chain uses TRBV27 with TRBJ2-3; 10 nucleotides line up with TRBD2. CDR1 and CDR2 from the germline V gene are MNHEY and SMNVEV (reference sequence). The CDR3 has 18 amino acids. The V and J ends lost 3 bases and 0 bases, in that order; junction bases with no gene match: 9.

This clone turned up a few times. For the CDR3, the DNA is TGTGCCAGCAGCTTGTTAGGACTAGCTAGCACAGATACGCAGTATTTT. Protein sequence: CASSLLGLASTDTQYF. The chain is built from TRBV11-2 and TRBJ2-3; 8 positions agree with TRBD2. CDR1 is SGHAT, CDR2 FQNNGV, per germline. J was trimmed by 0 bases and V by 3 bases; bases with no gene match: 5. The CDR3 is 16 amino acids.

The V gene is TRBV27, the J gene TRBJ1-1, with a weak D call TRBD1 (5 bases). Between the trimmed V and J ends, which lost 6 bases and 1 base, there was a span of 12 bases. The CDR3 is 14 residues long. CDR1 is MNHEY and CDR2 is SMNVEV in the germline V gene (reference sequence). The CDR3 DNA reads TGTGCCAGCAGATGGGGCGGGGGGAACACTGAAGCTTTCTTT. This translates into CASRWGGGNTEAFF.

The rearrangement links TRBV19 to TRBJ2-7; TRBD1 agrees at 8 bases. The CDR3 is 14 residues long. Germline V gene lookup returns CDR1 LNHDA and CDR2 SQIVND (reference sequence). The ends lost 3 bases at V and 3 bases at J; junction bases unmatched: 4. In nucleotides, the CDR3 is TGTGCCAGTAGTATCCGGACAGGGAACTACGAGCAGTACTTC. As protein: CASSIRTGNYEQYF. The entire variable domain, with the rest obtained from reference TRBV19 and TRBJ2-7, is as follows: DGGITQSPKYLFRKEGQNVTLSCEQNLNHDAMYWYRQDPGQGLRLIYYSQIVNDFQKGDIAEGYSVSREKKESFPLTVTSAQKNPTAFYLCASSIRTGNYEQYFGPGTRLTVT.

V is TRBV3-1 (or the pseudogene TRBV3-2) and J is TRBJ1-6; a weak D match, TRBD1 (6 bases). This CDR3 contains 17 residues. Trimming left V 3 bases short and J 7 bases short, with 19 bases between. CDR1 is LGHDT and CDR2 is YNNKEL in the germline V gene (reference sequence). The CDR3 DNA is TGTGCCAGCAGCCATGCGCCCACAGGGCATAGGAATTCACCCCTCCACTTT. Its protein product is CASSHAPTGHRNSPLHF.

This chain connects TRBV6-5 to TRBJ1-1; a possible D gene is TRBD1 (5 bases). The V end lost 8 bases, the J end lost 5 bases, and 18 bases lay between the germline ends. CDR1 MNHEY and CDR2 SVGAGI come from the germline V gene. The CDR3 loop spans 14 amino acids. The CDR3 is CASLLGPRGTEAFF. DNA for the CDR3: TGTGCCAGCTTATTAGGACCCCGGGGGACTGAAGCTTTCTTT.

This chain joins TRBV14 and TRBJ1-2; D call uncertain. The CDR3 sequence is 13 residues long. CDR1 SGHDN and CDR2 FVKESK come from the germline V gene. Trimming removed 3 bases at V and 5 bases at J, with 10 bases between. CDR3 sequence (DNA): TGTGCCAGCAGCCAGGTGGTCGGGTATGGCTACACCTTC. Amino acid sequence: CASSQVVGYGYTF.

The chain combines TRBV5-1 with TRBJ2-7; perhaps TRBD1 as D (5 bases). Trimming stripped 0 bases from V and 6 bases from J, with 10 bases between. This CDR3 contains 13 residues. Germline loops: CDR1 SGHRS, CDR2 YFSETQ. DNA for the CDR3: TGCGCCAGCAGCTTGGTAGGGGCGCCCGAGCAGTACTTC. Amino acids: CASSLVGAPEQYF.

The genes are TRBV7-2 and TRBJ1-1; 7 positions match TRBD1. The CDR3 sequence is 13 residues long. The ends lost 5 bases at V and 7 bases at J; junction bases unmatched: 7. Germline CDR1 reads SGHTA; CDR2 reads FQGNSA. The CDR3, as DNA: TGTGCCAGCAGCCTCGGGACAGCCTTTGAAGCTTTCTTT. Amino acid sequence: CASSLGTAFEAFF.

The sample holds one count of this clone. CDR3 bases: TGTGCCAGCAGCAATACAGGGCTGGGTGAAGCTTTCTTT. Translating it yields CASSNTGLGEAFF. This chain connects TRBV28 to TRBJ1-1, with a tentative D call TRBD1 (6 bases). CDR1 is MDHEN, CDR2 SYDVKM, per germline. This CDR3 contains 13 residues. Trimming took off 6 bases at V and 7 bases at J, with 15 bases between the two ends.

The V gene is TRBV7-9, the J gene TRBJ1-1; a weak D match, TRBD1 (5 bases). The V end lost 1 base, the J end lost 4 bases, and 10 bases lay between the germline ends. This CDR3 contains 14 residues. The germline CDR1 and CDR2 sequences are SEHNR and FQNEAQ (reference sequence). The CDR3, as DNA: TGTGCCAGCAGCTTAGGGGGGGTAGGCACTGAAGCTTTCTTT. Translation gives CASSLGGVGTEAFF.

This chain links TRBV6-5 with TRBJ2-3; 8 bases match TRBD2. Germline CDR1 MNHEY, CDR2 SVGAGI. The ends lost 6 bases at V and 4 bases at J; junction bases unmatched: 6. CDR3 length: 14 residues. The CDR3 loop reads CASRQDGGADTQYF. The CDR3 nucleotides read TGTGCCAGCAGACAGGACGGGGGGGCAGATACGCAGTATTTT.

This chain joins TRBV7-9 and TRBJ1-2; 7 bases agree with TRBD1. V was clipped by 1 base and J by 2 bases; unmatched bases: 4. This CDR3 has 15 amino acids. The germline V gene encodes CDR1 SEHNR and CDR2 FQNEAQ (reference sequence). The CDR3 DNA reads as TGTGCCAGCAGCTTAGACCAGGGGGGAAACTATGGCTACACCTTC. It is translated as CASSLDQGGNYGYTF.

The chain has TRBV5-1 and TRBJ1-4; TRBD1 aligns across 7 bases. The J segment lost 8 bases and the V segment lost 3 bases, leaving 13 bases of the junction unmatched. This CDR3 spans 16 amino acids. Germline V gives CDR1 SGHRS, CDR2 YFSETQ. Here the CDR3 reads CASSSTYRGGGEKLFF. As DNA, the CDR3 is TGCGCCAGCAGCTCCACCTACAGGGGTGGGGGGGAAAAACTGTTTTTT.

The rearrangement links TRBV7-2 to TRBJ2-7, with D perhaps matching TRBD1 (5 bases). Germline assignment: CDR1 SGHTA and CDR2 FQGNSA. Trimming stripped 1 base from V and 3 bases from J, with 16 bases between. The CDR3 totals 16 residues. The CDR3 DNA is TGTGCCAGCAGCTTAGGGCAGGGAACCGTGGGCTACGAGCAGTACTTC. Protein sequence: CASSLGQGTVGYEQYF.

Comment on this clone: Additional DNA sequences in this sample encode the identical CDR3. The rearrangement links TRBV19 to TRBJ1-2; tentatively, D is TRBD1 (5 bases). V gave up 0 bases and J gave up 2 bases, with 10 bases separating them. The germline gives CDR1 LNHDA, CDR2 SQIVND (reference sequence). The CDR3 totals 15 residues. The CDR3 nucleotides read TGTGCCAGTAGTATAGAAGCAGGGCGGAACTATGGCTACACCTTC. Its protein product is CASSIEAGRNYGYTF.

The chain is built from TRBV5-1 and TRBJ1-6; perhaps TRBD1 as D (5 bases). The CDR3 is 16 residues long. Trimming pared 2 bases from V and 2 bases from J, leaving 11 bases between. In germline, CDR1 is SGHRS, CDR2 YFSETQ. In DNA, the CDR3 is TGCGCCAGCAGCTTTACAGGTCTCCCCTATAATTCACCCCTCCACTTT. Translating it yields CASSFTGLPYNSPLHF.

The chain recombines TRBV19 with TRBJ1-1; D remains ambiguous. Germline V gene lookup returns CDR1 LNHDA and CDR2 SQIVND (reference sequence). V dropped 4 bases and J dropped 1 base, with 7 bases sitting between them. The CDR3 is 13 amino acids. Here the CDR3 DNA reads TGTGCCAGTAGTACATCAGGGAACACTGAAGCTTTCTTT. Its protein is CASSTSGNTEAFF.

The chain links TRBV2 to TRBJ1-5, with D possibly TRBD1 on 5 matching bases. The CDR3 runs to 16 residues. V was clipped by 5 bases and J by 0 bases, with 14 bases between them. Germline loops: CDR1 SNHLY, CDR2 FYNNEI. The CDR3 protein is CASSPFGQGSNQPQHF. The CDR3 bases are TGTGCCAGCAGTCCCTTTGGGCAGGGTAGCAATCAGCCCCAGCATTTT.

This clone showed up just once. This sequence joins TRBV27 and TRBJ2-3; D not resolved. V lost 0 bases to trimming and J lost 2 bases, with 3 bases between them. Germline CDR1 reads MNHEY; CDR2 reads SMNVEV (reference sequence). The CDR3 has 13 residues. As DNA, the CDR3 is TGTGCCAGCAGTTTATCCTTCACAGATACGCAGTATTTT. Its translation is CASSLSFTDTQYF.

The chain is built from TRBV9 and TRBJ1-3; 7 bases fit TRBD1. The germline V gene encodes CDR1 SGDLS and CDR2 YYNGEE. J was trimmed by 3 bases and V by 2 bases; bases with no gene match: 8. The CDR3 has 16 residues. DNA of the CDR3: TGTGCCAGCAGCGTGGACCGGGACAGCCTTGGAAACACCATATATTTT. This sequence encodes CASSVDRDSLGNTIYF.

The CDR3, as DNA: TGCGCCAGCAGCCAGGCTGGGACAGGGGTCACAGATACGCAGTATTTT. This encodes CASSQAGTGVTDTQYF. This sequence joins TRBV4-1 and TRBJ2-3; 10 nucleotides align to TRBD1. There are 16 residues in the CDR3. Germline-derived CDR1 and CDR2 are MGHRA and YSYEKL. Losses at the gene ends were 3 bases for V and 2 bases for J; bases not matched to a gene: 5.

V and J are TRBV21-1 and TRBJ1-2; the DNA was not compared with TRBD1, the D call given in the table. TRBV21-1 is annotated as a pseudogene. The CDR3 loop spans 14 amino acids. The CDR3 bases are TGTGCCAGCAGCAAAGGGGACATCGGCTATGGCTACACCTTC. As protein: CASSKGDIGYGYTF.

The V gene is TRBV5-6, the J gene TRBJ1-6, with D hard to call. V was trimmed by 3 bases and J by 7 bases, leaving 11 bases between them. This CDR3 has 14 amino acids. CDR1 SGHDT and CDR2 YYEEEE come from the germline V gene. For the CDR3, the DNA is TGTGCCAGCAGCTATCGGGTAATCAATTCACCCCTCCACTTT. Amino acid sequence: CASSYRVINSPLHF.